Sequencing of this TCR beta chain was carried out in a study of cytomegalovirus exposure and HLA in healthy donors. This clone was counted a single time. A multiplex PCR was run with 60 Vbeta primers and 13 Jbeta primers. Measured with immunoSEQ multiplex PCR; TCRdb has only the in-frame clones, and not every one. Of about 160,000 clones in the sample, 75% to 90% are singletons; the top ten hold around 6.5%. Sequences were obtained from PBMCs. The origin of this receptor is a male donor in good health and CMV-seropositive.

The CDR3 protein is CASSSGDAYPTTYGYTF. The CDR3 coding sequence is TGTGCCAGCAGCTCCGGTGACGCCTACCCCACTACCTATGGCTACACCTTC. The V call is TRBV7-2, the J call TRBJ1-2; D call uncertain. The V end lost 4 bases, the J end lost 4 bases, and 22 bases lay between the germline ends. The length of the CDR3 is 17 residues. CDR1 and CDR2 from the germline V gene are SGHTA and FQGNSA.